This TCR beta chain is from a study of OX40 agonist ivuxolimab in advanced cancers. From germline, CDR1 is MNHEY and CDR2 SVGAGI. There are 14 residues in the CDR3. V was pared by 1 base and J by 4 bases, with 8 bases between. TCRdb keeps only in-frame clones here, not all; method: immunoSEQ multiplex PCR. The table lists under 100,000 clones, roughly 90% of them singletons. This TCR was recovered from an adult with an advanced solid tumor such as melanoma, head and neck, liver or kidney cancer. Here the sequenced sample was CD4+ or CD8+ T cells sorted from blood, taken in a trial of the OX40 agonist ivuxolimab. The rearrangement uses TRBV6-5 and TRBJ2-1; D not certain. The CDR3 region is CASSYLDHYNEQFF. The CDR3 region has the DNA TGTGCCAGCAGTTACTTGGACCATTACAATGAGCAGTTCTTC.